This is a list of T cell receptor beta chains from one sample in a study of blood T cell repertoires in COVID-19. The data were produced by immunoSEQ multiplex PCR, yet TCRdb's version contains in-frame clones alone and is incomplete. The sample lists about 150,000 clones; 88% were seen once. Source material: peripheral blood. The receptor set was obtained from a man aged 45-65 years who had recovered from COVID-19. Each CDR3 is given with its conserved first and last residue. D genes are given only for firm matches. Rows give clone size only sometimes, using once, few, many, or a class for an expanded clone.

CASSLRGRDSYYEQYF	TGTGCCAGCAGCTTACGTGGACGGGACAGCTACTACGAGCAGTACTTC	TRBV11-2	TRBJ2-7	TRBD1	.
CASSSRTGNTEAFF	TGTGCCAGCAGCTCAAGGACAGGGAACACTGAAGCTTTCTTT	TRBV7-6	TRBJ1-1	TRBD1	once
CASRQRRTTGIGYTF	TGTGCCAGCAGACAAAGACGCACTACAGGGATCGGCTACACCTTC	TRBV6-5	TRBJ1-2	.	.
CASSRPLSTGRGETQYF	TGTGCCAGCAGCCGCCCCCTCTCGACAGGGCGAGGGGAGACCCAGTACTTC	TRBV13	TRBJ2-5	TRBD1	.
CASSYLGQGVMEQYF	TGTGCCAGCAGTTACCTTGGACAGGGGGTGATGGAGCAGTACTTC	TRBV6-5	TRBJ2-7	TRBD1	.
CASSLDRESSPLHF	TGTGCCAGCAGCTTGGACAGGGAGTCATCACCCCTCCACTTT	TRBV7-9	TRBJ1-6	TRBD1	.
CAWSLQMRETQYF	TGTGCCTGGAGTCTTCAAATGAGGGAGACCCAGTACTTC	TRBV30	TRBJ2-5	.	.
CASSFGEVNTEAFF	TGCGCCAGCAGCTTTGGAGAAGTGAACACTGAAGCTTTCTTT	TRBV5-1	TRBJ1-1	.	.
CATHGGGFVGYGYTF	TGTGCCACCCATGGCGGGGGTTTCGTTGGCTATGGCTACACCTTC	TRBV28	TRBJ1-2	.	.
CASSLYLSLRDTEAFF	TGCGCCAGCAGTCTCTACTTATCACTTCGGGACACTGAAGCTTTCTTT	TRBV23-1	TRBJ1-1	.	.
CASSPGYTETQYF	TGTGCCAGTTCTCCAGGGTATACAGAGACCCAGTACTTC	TRBV19	TRBJ2-5	.	.
CASSVSGLAGNGNEQFF	TGTGCCAGCAGCGTATCGGGACTAGCGGGAAACGGCAATGAGCAGTTCTTC	TRBV9	TRBJ2-1	TRBD2	.
CASSVAAETYEQYF	TGTGCCAGCAGCGTAGCGGCGGAGACCTACGAGCAGTACTTC	TRBV9	TRBJ2-7	.	once
CASRKTGGASEAFF	TGCGCCAGCCGCAAAACAGGGGGCGCGAGTGAAGCTTTCTTT	TRBV5-1	TRBJ1-1	TRBD1	.
CASTLNVISYEQYF	TGTGCCAGTACATTAAACGTGATCTCCTACGAGCAGTACTTC	TRBV2	TRBJ2-7	.	.
CASSEAYTDTQYF	TGTGCCAGCAGTGAAGCGTACACAGATACGCAGTATTTT	TRBV2	TRBJ2-3	.	once
CASSFAGSRSYEQYF	TGTGCCAGCAGTTTTGCAGGTTCCCGCTCCTACGAGCAGTACTTC	TRBV28	TRBJ2-7	.	.
CASSITGTRTDTQYF	TGTGCCAGTAGTATCACAGGGACACGCACAGATACGCAGTATTTT	TRBV19	TRBJ2-3	.	.
CASSQGQGWTNEKLFF	TGTGCCAGCTCACAAGGACAGGGGTGGACTAATGAAAAACTGTTTTTT	TRBV18	TRBJ1-4	TRBD1	.
CASSPAGTSGGTDTQYF	TGCGCCAGCAGCCCGGCAGGGACTAGCGGGGGCACAGATACGCAGTATTTT	TRBV5-1	TRBJ2-3	TRBD2	.
CAIQGSGANVLTF	TGTGCCATCCAGGGGTCTGGGGCCAACGTCCTGACTTTC	TRBV10-3	TRBJ2-6	.	.
CASSRGTGELFF	TGCGCCAGCAGTAGGGGGACCGGGGAGCTGTTTTTT	TRBV4-3	TRBJ2-2	.	.
CASSVDGVNTEAFF	TGTGCCAGCAGCGTCGACGGGGTGAACACTGAAGCTTTCTTT	TRBV7-2	TRBJ1-1	.	.
CASSKGQGNTEAFF	TGTGCCAGCAGCAAGGGACAGGGGAACACTGAAGCTTTCTTT	TRBV7-9	TRBJ1-1	TRBD1	.
CASSVPGTGAYEQYF	TGTGCCAGCAGTGTACCCGGGACAGGCGCCTACGAGCAGTACTTC	TRBV25-1	TRBJ2-7	TRBD1	.
CASSRAGNSHEQYF	TGTGCCAGCAGCCGTGCGGGGAACTCCCACGAGCAGTACTTC	TRBV11-1	TRBJ2-7	.	.
CASSPRTSGGNPDTQYF	TGTGCCAGCAGCCCCAGGACTAGCGGGGGGAATCCAGATACGCAGTATTTT	TRBV4-2	TRBJ2-3	TRBD2	.
CASSLIRGAWDEQFF	TGTGCCAGCAGCCTAATACGGGGGGCCTGGGATGAGCAGTTCTTC	TRBV7-9	TRBJ2-1	.	.
CASSQDTQGGTQYF	TGTGCCAGCAGCCAAGATACACAGGGTGGGACCCAGTACTTC	TRBV3-1/TRBV3-2	TRBJ2-5	.	.
CASSEAPKGSSHTQYF	TGTGCCAGCAGTGAAGCGCCGAAGGGGTCGTCGCATACGCAGTATTTT	TRBV6-1	TRBJ2-3	.	.
CSAADISGTGELFF	TGCAGCGCCGCGGACATTAGTGGCACCGGGGAGCTGTTTTTT	TRBV29-1	TRBJ2-2	.	.
CASSLVNSYEQYF	TGTGCCAGCAGCTTAGTTAACTCCTACGAGCAGTACTTC	TRBV7-9	TRBJ2-7	.	.
CASSVGAGANTEAFF	TGTGCCAGCAGCGTAGGGGCAGGGGCGAACACTGAAGCTTTCTTT	TRBV9	TRBJ1-1	.	once
CASSFQGALYNEQFF	TGTGCCAGCAGTTTCCAGGGGGCTCTATACAATGAGCAGTTCTTC	TRBV6-5	TRBJ2-1	TRBD1	.
CASSLPPDTQYF	TGTGCCAGCAGTCTCCCCCCAGATACGCAGTATTTT	TRBV6-5	TRBJ2-3	.	.
CASSYFGQGVLSHSGNTIYF	TGTGCCAGCAGTTACTTCGGACAGGGGGTCCTCTCGCACTCTGGAAACACCATATATTTT	TRBV6-2/TRBV6-3	TRBJ1-3	TRBD1	.
CASSYTGASTDTQYF	TGTGCCAGCAGTTACACAGGGGCTAGCACAGATACGCAGTATTTT	TRBV28	TRBJ2-3	TRBD1	.
CASTDGSTNEQFF	TGTGCCAGTACGGACGGGAGCACCAATGAGCAGTTCTTC	TRBV13	TRBJ2-1	.	.
CASSLSTGGNTEAFF	TGTGCCAGCAGCCTATCAACAGGGGGCAACACTGAAGCTTTCTTT	TRBV7-2	TRBJ1-1	TRBD1	.
CASSFRDTDYGYTF	TGTGCCAGCAGCTTCCGGGACACTGACTATGGCTACACCTTC	TRBV7-2	TRBJ1-2	.	.
CASSVVGSGGDTQYF	TGTGCCAGCAGCGTAGTAGGATCGGGGGGAGATACGCAGTATTTT	TRBV9	TRBJ2-3	TRBD2	.
CASSQAGGGETQYF	TGTGCCAGCAGCCAAGCGGGGGGAGGAGAGACCCAGTACTTC	TRBV4-2	TRBJ2-5	TRBD2	few
CASSVGQGPGNTIYF	TGTGCCAGCAGCGTAGGGCAGGGGCCAGGAAACACCATATATTTT	TRBV9	TRBJ1-3	.	.
CATRKPPGQGLKHQETQYF	TGTGCCACCAGAAAACCACCGGGACAGGGGTTAAAACATCAAGAGACCCAGTACTTC	TRBV15	TRBJ2-5	TRBD1	.
CASSVVTAYGYTF	TGTGCCAGCAGCGTAGTTACAGCCTATGGCTACACCTTC	TRBV9	TRBJ1-2	.	.
CASSRGGGTYEQYF	TGTGCCAGCAGCCGCGGGGGGGGTACCTACGAGCAGTACTTC	TRBV28	TRBJ2-7	TRBD2	.
CASGLAGGEQPQHF	TGTGCTAGTGGTTTGGCGGGGGGCGAACAGCCCCAGCATTTT	TRBV12-5	TRBJ1-5	.	.
CASSEGGVSYNEQFF	TGTGCCAGCAGTGAAGGCGGGGTCTCCTACAATGAGCAGTTCTTC	TRBV2	TRBJ2-1	.	.
CASSLADRGYSDTQYF	TGTGCCAGCAGTTTAGCGGACAGGGGGTATTCAGATACGCAGTATTTT	TRBV28	TRBJ2-3	TRBD1	.
CAWSLGVAGANVLTF	TGTGCCTGGAGTTTAGGGGTAGCAGGGGCCAACGTCCTGACTTTC	TRBV30	TRBJ2-6	.	.
CSGRTGVNEQYF	TGCAGCGGGAGAACAGGGGTCAACGAGCAGTACTTC	TRBV29-1	TRBJ2-7	TRBD1	.
CASKWEGASTEAFF	TGTGCCAGTAAATGGGAGGGCGCGAGCACTGAAGCTTTCTTT	TRBV19	TRBJ1-1	.	.
CASSITGVNEQFF	TGTGCCAGCAGTATAACAGGGGTGAATGAGCAGTTCTTC	TRBV27	TRBJ2-1	TRBD1	once
CATSIGAATSPETQYF	TGTGCCACCAGCATAGGGGCGGCGACTAGCCCAGAGACCCAGTACTTC	TRBV15	TRBJ2-5	TRBD2	.